This T cell receptor beta chain was identified during a study of T-cell reconstitution after alpha-beta-depleted transplantation in children. Study outcomes and limitations: One year post-transplant, T-cell counts and diversity were largely derived from T cells produced anew. Several hundred expanded graft clones reportedly supplied alpha-beta T cells about two months after transplant. Recipient T cells and thymic progenitors that survived were the source of the high TCRbeta diversity seen at day 60 in some patients.

There are 15 residues in the CDR3. V shed 7 bases and J shed 5 bases, with 21 bases lying between them. The V gene's germline CDR1 is MDHEN and CDR2 SYDVKM. A word on this clonotype: Antigen: not known.

TCRbeta library construction was performed incorporating unique molecular identifiers. TCRdb redid the calling of the PCR reads with MiXCR, one entry per CDR3 protein. This sample carries 530,000 or so distinct CDR3 sequences, more than 20% of them seen once, and the ten largest clones take just over 35%. The specimen was PBMCs, collected before TCRalphabeta/CD19-depleted stem cell transplant. The sequence derives from a boy younger than two with Wiskott-Aldrich syndrome, due to receive a stem cell transplant. This chain uses TRBV28 with TRBJ2-7; D is perhaps TRBD2 (7 bases). CDR3 sequence: CASILRGGVGDEQYF. In nucleotides, the CDR3 is TGTGCCAGCATCCTTAGGGGGGGAGTGGGGGACGAGCAGTACTTC.